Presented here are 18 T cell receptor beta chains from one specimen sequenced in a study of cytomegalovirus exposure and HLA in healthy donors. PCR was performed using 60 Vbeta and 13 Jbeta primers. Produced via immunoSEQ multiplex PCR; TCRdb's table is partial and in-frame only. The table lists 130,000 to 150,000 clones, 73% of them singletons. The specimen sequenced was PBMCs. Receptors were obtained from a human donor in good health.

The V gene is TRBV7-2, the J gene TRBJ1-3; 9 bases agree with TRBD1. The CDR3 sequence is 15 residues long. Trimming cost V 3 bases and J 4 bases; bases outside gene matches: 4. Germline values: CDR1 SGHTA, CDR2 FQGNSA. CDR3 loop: CASSFGTGKGNTIYF. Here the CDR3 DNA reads TGTGCCAGCAGCTTCGGGACAGGGAAAGGAAACACCATATATTTT. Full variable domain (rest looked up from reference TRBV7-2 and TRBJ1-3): GAGVSQSPSNKVTEKGKDVELRCDPISGHTALYWYRQSLGQGLEFLIYFQGNSAPDKSGLPSDRFSAERTGGSVSTLTIQRTQQEDSAVYLCASSFGTGKGNTIYFGEGSWLTVV.

The chain's CDR3 is CASGLASGSDEQFF. The CDR3 DNA reads as TGTGCTAGTGGTTTAGCTAGCGGGAGCGATGAGCAGTTCTTC. V gene TRBV12-5 combines with J gene TRBJ2-1; 10 nucleotides agree with TRBD2. This CDR3 comprises 14 residues. Looked up from germline, CDR1 is LGHNT and CDR2 is FRNRAP. Germline trimming cut 3 bases from V and 8 bases from J; bases unmatched to any gene: 4.

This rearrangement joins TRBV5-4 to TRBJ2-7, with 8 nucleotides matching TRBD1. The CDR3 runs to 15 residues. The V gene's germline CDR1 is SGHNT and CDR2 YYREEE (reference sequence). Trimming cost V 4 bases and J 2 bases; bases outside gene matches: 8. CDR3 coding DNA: TGTGCCAGCAGCACGGACAGGGCAACAGCCTACGAGCAGTACTTC. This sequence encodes CASSTDRATAYEQYF. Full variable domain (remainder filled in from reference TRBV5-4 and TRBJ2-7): ETGVTQSPTHLIKTRGQQVTLRCSSQSGHNTVSWYQQALGQGPQFIFQYYREEENGRGNFPPRFSGLQFPNYSSELNVNALELDDSALYLCASSTDRATAYEQYFGPGTRLTVT.

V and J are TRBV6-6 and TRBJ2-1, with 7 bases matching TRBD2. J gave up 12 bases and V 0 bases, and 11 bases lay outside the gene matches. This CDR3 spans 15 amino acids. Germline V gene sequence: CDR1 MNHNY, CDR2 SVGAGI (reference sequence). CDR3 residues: CASSYSGGSSRWQFF. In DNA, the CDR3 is TGTGCCAGCAGTTACTCTGGCGGGAGTAGTAGGTGGCAGTTCTTC.

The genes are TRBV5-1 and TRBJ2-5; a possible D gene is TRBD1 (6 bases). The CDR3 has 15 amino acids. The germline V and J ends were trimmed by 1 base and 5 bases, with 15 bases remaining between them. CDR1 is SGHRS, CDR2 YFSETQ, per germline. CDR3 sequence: CASSLSDSQRETQYF. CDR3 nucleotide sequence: TGCGCCAGCAGCTTGTCGGACAGTCAGCGGGAGACCCAGTACTTC.

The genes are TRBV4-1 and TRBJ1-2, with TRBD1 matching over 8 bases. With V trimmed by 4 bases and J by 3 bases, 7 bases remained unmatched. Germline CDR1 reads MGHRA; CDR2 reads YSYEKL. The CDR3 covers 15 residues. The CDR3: CASSPQGVSYYGYTF. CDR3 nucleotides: TGCGCCAGCAGCCCACAGGGGGTTTCTTACTATGGCTACACCTTC.

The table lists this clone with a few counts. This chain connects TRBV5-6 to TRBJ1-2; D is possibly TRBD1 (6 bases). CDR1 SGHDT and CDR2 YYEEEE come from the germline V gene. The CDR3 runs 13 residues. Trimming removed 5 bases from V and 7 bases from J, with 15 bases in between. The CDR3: CASSSRGGGGYTF. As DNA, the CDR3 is TGTGCCAGCAGTTCGAGGGGAGGGGGTGGCTACACCTTC.

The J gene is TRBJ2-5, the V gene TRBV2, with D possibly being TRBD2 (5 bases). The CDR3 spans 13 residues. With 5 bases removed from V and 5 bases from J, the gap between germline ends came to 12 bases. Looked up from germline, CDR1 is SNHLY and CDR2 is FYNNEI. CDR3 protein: CASSLRVRETQYF. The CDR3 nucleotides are TGTGCCAGCAGTCTGAGGGTCCGGGAGACCCAGTACTTC.

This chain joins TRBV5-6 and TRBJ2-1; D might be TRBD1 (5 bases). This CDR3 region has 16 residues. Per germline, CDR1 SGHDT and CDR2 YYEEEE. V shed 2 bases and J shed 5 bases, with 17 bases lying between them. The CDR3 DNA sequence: TGTGCCAGCAGCTTTAAACTGTCAGGACACCACAATGAGCAGTTCTTC. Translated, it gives CASSFKLSGHHNEQFF.

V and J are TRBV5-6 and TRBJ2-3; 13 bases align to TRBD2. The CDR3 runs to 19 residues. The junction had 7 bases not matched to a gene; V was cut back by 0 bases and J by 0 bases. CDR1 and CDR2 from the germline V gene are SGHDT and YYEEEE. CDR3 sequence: CASSLVTSGRAGSTDTQYF. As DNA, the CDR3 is TGTGCCAGCAGCTTGGTTACTAGCGGGAGGGCCGGGAGCACAGATACGCAGTATTTT.

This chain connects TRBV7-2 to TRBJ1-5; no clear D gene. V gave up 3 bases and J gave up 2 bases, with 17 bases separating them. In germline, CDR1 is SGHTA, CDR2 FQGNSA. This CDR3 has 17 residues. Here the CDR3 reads CASSLGAAATGNQPQHF. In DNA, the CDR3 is TGTGCCAGCAGCTTGGGTGCGGCAGCAACCGGCAATCAGCCCCAGCATTTT.

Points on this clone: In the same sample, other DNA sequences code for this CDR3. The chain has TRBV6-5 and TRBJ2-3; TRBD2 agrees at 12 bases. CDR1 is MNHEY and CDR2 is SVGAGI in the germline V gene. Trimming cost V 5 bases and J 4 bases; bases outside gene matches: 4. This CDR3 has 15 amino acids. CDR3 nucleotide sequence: TGTGCCAGCAGTCTAGCGGGGGGGCAAGCAGATACGCAGTATTTT. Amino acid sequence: CASSLAGGQADTQYF.

The CDR3 DNA reads as TGTGCCAGCTCACCGGGCCAGCAAGAGACCCAGTACTTC. Its translation: CASSPGQQETQYF. The rearrangement links TRBV18 to TRBJ2-5; no clear D. The germline gives CDR1 KGHSH, CDR2 LQKENI. Trimming stripped 3 bases from V and 2 bases from J, with 7 bases between. This CDR3 spans 13 amino acids. The full variable domain, with the rest looked up from reference TRBV18 and TRBJ2-5, is NAGVMQNPRHLVRRRGQEARLRCSPMKGHSHVYWYRQLPEEGLKFMVYLQKENIIDESGMPKERFSAEFPKEGPSILRIQQVVRGDSAAYFCASSPGQQETQYFGPGTRLLVL.

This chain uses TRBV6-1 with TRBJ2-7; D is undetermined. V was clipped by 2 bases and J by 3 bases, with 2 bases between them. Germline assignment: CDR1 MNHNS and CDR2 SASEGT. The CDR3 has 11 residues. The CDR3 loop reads CASSELYEQYF. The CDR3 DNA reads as TGTGCCAGCAGTGAACTCTACGAGCAGTACTTC.

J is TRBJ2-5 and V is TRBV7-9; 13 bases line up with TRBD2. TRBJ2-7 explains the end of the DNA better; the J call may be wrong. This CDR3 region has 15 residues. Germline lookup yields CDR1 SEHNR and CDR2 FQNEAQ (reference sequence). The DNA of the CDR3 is TGTGCCAGCAGCTTTGCGACTAGCGGGGGGTACGAGCAGTACTTC. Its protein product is CASSFATSGGYEQYF.

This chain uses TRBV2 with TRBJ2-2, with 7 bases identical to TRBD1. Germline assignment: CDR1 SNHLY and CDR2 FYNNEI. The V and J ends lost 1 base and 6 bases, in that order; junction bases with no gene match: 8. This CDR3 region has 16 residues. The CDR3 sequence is CASSEEGAVISGELFF. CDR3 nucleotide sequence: TGTGCCAGCAGTGAAGAGGGGGCTGTGATCTCCGGGGAGCTGTTTTTT.

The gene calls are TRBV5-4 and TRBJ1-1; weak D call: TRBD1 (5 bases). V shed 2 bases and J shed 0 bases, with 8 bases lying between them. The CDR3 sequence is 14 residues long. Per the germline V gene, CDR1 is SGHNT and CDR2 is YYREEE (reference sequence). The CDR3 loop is CASSFGGMNTEAFF. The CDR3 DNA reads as TGTGCCAGCAGCTTCGGGGGGATGAACACTGAAGCTTTCTTT.

CDR3 sequence reads: CASKPGQGATGELFF. DNA for the CDR3: TGTGCCAGCAAACCCGGACAGGGAGCCACCGGGGAGCTGTTTTTT. The chain has TRBV19 and TRBJ2-2; 8 bases line up with TRBD1. Germline CDR1 is LNHDA and CDR2 is SQIVND (reference sequence). The CDR3 is made up of 15 amino acids. The junction had 10 bases not matched to a gene; V was cut back by 9 bases and J by 4 bases.